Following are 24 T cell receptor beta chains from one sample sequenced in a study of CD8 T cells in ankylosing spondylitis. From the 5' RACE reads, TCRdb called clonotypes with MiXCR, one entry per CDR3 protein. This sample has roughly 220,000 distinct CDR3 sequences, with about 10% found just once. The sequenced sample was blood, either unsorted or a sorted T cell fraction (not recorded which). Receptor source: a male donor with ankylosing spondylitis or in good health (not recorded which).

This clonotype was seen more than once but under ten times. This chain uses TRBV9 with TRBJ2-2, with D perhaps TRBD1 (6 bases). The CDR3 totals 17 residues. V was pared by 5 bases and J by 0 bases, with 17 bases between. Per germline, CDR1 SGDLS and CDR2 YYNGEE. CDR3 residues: CASRDSKQGPNTGELFF. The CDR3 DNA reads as TGTGCCAGCAGGGATAGCAAACAGGGACCGAACACCGGGGAGCTGTTTTTT.

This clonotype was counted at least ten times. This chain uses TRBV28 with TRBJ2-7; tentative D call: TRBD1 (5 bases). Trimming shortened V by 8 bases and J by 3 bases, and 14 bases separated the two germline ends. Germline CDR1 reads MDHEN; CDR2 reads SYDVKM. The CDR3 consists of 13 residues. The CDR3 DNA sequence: TGTGCCAGCTCCCCGCGCAGGGTCTACGAGCAGTACTTC. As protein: CASSPRRVYEQYF.

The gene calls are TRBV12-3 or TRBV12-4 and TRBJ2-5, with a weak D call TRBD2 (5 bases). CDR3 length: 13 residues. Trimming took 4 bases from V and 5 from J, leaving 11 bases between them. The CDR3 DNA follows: TGTGCCAGCAGTTCTAGCCTGCCGGAGACCCAGTACTTC. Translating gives CASSSSLPETQYF.

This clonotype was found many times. CDR3 nucleotides: TGCAGTGCCAACAGGGGGGAAGGGGAGCTGTTTTTT. Encoded protein: CSANRGEGELFF. The chain uses TRBV20-1 and TRBJ2-2, with 8 bases lining up with TRBD1. The CDR3 length is 12 residues. The V segment lost 6 bases and the J segment 8 bases; nucleotides outside the gene matches: 5. Germline values: CDR1 DFQATT, CDR2 SNEGSKA (reference sequence).

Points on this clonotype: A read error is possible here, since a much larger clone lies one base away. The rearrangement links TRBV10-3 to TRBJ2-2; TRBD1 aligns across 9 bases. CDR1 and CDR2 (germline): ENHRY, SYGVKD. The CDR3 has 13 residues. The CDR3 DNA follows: TGTGCCGTCAGGACAGGGGAAACCGGGGAGCTGTTTTTT. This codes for CAVRTGETGELFF.

This CDR3 is CATSDFLGQGDSSYNEQFF. DNA of the CDR3: TGTGCCACCAGTGATTTCCTGGGACAGGGGGATAGCTCCTACAATGAGCAGTTCTTC. The rearrangement links TRBV24-1 to TRBJ2-1, with 11 bases fitting TRBD1. Germline V gene lookup returns CDR1 KGHDR and CDR2 SFDVKD. Trimming cost V 1 base and J 0 bases; bases outside gene matches: 7. CDR3 length equals 19 residues.

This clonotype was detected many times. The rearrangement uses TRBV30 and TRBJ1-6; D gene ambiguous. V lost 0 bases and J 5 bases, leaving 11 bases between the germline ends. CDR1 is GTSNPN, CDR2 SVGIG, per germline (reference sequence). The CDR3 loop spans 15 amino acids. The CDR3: CAWSVLAGNNSPLHF. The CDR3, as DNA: TGTGCCTGGAGTGTATTGGCGGGAAATAATTCACCCCTCCACTTT.

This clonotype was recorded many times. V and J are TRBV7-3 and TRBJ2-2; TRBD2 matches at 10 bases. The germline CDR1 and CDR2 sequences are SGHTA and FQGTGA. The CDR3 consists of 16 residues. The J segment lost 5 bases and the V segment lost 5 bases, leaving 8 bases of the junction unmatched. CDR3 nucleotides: TGTGCCAGCAGCCCGCGGACTAGCGGATTGACCGGGGAGCTGTTTTTT. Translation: CASSPRTSGLTGELFF.

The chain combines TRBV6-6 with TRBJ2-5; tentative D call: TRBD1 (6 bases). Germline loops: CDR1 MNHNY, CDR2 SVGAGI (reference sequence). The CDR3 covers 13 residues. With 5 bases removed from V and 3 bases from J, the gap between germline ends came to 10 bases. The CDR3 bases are TGTGCCAGCAGTCGCCGGACAGAAGAGACCCAGTACTTC. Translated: CASSRRTEETQYF.

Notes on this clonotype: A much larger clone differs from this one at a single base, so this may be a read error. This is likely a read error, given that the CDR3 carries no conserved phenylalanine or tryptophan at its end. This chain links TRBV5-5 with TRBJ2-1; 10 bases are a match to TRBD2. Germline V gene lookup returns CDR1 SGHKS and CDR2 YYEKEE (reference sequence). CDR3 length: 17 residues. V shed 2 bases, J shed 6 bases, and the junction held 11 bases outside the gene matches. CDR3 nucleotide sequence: TGTGCCAGCAGCTTTAGAGCGGGGGGGCTGCAAAGCAATGAGCAGTTCTTA. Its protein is CASSFRAGGLQSNEQFL.

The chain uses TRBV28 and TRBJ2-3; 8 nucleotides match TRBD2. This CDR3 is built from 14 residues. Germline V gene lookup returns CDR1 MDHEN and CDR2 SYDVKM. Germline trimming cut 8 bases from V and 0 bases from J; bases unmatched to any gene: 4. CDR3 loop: CASYRGGSTDTQYF. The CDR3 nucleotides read TGTGCCAGCTATCGGGGGGGCAGCACAGATACGCAGTATTTT.

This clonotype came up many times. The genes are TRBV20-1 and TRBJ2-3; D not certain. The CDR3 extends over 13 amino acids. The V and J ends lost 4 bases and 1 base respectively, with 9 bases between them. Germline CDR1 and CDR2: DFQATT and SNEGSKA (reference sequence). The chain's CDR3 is CSAMLYGTDTQYF. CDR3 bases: TGCAGTGCTATGCTGTACGGCACAGATACGCAGTATTTT.

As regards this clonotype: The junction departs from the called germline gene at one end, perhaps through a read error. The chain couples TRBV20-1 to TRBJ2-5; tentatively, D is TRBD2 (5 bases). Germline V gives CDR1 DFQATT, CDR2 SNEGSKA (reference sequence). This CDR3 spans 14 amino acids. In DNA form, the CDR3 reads TGCAGTGCCGGACCCCCAGTTGGAGGAGAGACCCAGTCCTTC. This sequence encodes CSAGPPVGGETQSF.

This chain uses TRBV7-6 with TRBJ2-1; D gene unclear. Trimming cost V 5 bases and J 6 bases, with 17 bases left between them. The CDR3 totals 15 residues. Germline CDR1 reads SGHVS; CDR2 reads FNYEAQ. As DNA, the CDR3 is TGTGCCAGCAGCCCTACCGGGTTGGCCTCCAATGAGCAGTTCTTC. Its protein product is CASSPTGLASNEQFF.

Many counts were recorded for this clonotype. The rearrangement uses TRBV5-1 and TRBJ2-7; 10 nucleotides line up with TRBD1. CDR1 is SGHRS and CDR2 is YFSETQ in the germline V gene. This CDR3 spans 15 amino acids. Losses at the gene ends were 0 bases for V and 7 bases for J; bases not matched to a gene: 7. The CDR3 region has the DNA TGCGCCAGCAGCTTGGAAGGGACAGGGGCGGGAGAGCAGTACTTC. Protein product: CASSLEGTGAGEQYF.

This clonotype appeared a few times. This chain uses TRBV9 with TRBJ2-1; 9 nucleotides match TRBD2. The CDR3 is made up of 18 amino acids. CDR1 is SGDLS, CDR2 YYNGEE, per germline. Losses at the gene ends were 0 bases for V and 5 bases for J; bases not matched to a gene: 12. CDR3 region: CASSVVPQSSGGNNEQFF. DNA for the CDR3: TGTGCCAGCAGCGTAGTACCCCAAAGTAGCGGGGGTAACAATGAGCAGTTCTTC.

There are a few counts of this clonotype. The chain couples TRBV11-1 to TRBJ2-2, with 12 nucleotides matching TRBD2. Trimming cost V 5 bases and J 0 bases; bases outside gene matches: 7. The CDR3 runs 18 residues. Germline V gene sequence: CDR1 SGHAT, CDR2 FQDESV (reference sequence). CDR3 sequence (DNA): TGTGCCAGCAGCCCCAGGACTAGCGGGACCACGAACACCGGGGAGCTGTTTTTT. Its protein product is CASSPRTSGTTNTGELFF.

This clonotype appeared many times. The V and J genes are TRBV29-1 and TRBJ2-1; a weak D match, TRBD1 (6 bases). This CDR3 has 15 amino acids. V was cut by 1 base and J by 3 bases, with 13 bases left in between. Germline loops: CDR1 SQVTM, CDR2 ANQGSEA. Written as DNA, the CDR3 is TGCAGCGTTGAAGGTTCAGGGGTTTACTACAATGAGCAGTTCTTC. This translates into CSVEGSGVYYNEQFF.

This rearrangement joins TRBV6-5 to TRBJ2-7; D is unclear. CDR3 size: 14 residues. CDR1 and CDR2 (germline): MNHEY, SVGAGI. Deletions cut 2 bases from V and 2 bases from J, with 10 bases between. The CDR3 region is CASSYRGSPYEQYF. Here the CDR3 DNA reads TGTGCCAGCAGTTACCGAGGATCCCCCTACGAGCAGTACTTC.

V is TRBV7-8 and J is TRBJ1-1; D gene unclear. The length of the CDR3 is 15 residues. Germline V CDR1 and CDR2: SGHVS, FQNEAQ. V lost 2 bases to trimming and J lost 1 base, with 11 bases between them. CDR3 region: CASSLTALSNTEAFF. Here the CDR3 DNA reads TGTGCCAGCAGCTTAACAGCCCTATCGAACACTGAAGCTTTCTTT.

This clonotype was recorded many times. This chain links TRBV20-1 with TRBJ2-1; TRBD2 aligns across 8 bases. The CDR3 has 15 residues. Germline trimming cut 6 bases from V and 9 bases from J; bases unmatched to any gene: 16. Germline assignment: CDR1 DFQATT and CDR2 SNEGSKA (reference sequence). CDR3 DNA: TGCAGTGCCGACCTCGGGACTAGTACCCTGGTTGAGCAGTTCTTC. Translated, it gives CSADLGTSTLVEQFF.

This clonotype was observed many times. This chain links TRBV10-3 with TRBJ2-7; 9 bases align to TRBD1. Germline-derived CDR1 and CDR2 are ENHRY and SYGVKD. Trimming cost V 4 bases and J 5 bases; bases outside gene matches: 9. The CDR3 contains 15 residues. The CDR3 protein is CAISGPDRGADEQYF. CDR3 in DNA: TGTGCCATCAGTGGGCCAGACAGGGGGGCCGACGAGCAGTACTTC.

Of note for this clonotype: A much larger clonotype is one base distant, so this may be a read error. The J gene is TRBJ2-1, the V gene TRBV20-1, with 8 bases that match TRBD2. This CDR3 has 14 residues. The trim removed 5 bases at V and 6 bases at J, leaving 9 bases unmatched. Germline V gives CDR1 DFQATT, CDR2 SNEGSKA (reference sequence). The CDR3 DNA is TGCAGTGCTGCGGGACTAGATCCCTGCAATGAGCAGTTCTTC. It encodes CSAAGLDPCNEQFF.

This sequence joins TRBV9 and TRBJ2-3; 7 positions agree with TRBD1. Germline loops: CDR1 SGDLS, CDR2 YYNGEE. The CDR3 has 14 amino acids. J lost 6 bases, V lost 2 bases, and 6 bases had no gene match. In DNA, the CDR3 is TGTGCCAGCAGCGTGGACAGGCTAGAGGATACGCAGTATTTT. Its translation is CASSVDRLEDTQYF.